The 5 T cell receptor beta chains in this list originate from one sample, sequenced in a study of blood T cell repertoires in COVID-19 (TCRdb year 2020). Receptor libraries were prepared by the immunoSEQ multiplex PCR assay. In TCRdb, the immuneACCESS table is reduced to in-frame sequences with V and J assigned. These tables do not hold every clone; where another copy was compared, an unresolved V gene accounts for under half, and the others remain unexplained. The sample table contains over 100,000 clones; only one count was recorded for approximately 86% of them. The ten largest clonotypes hold 4% to 5% of the sample. The material sequenced was peripheral blood. Receptors were obtained from a man aged 35-49 years with acute or convalescent COVID-19.

J is TRBJ1-5 and V is TRBV11-2; maybe TRBD1 (6 bases). Trimming took 5 bases from V and 3 from J, leaving 14 bases between them. CDR1 is SGHAT, CDR2 FQNNGV, per germline. The CDR3 extends over 15 amino acids. Written as DNA, the CDR3 is TGTGCCAGCAGCACGGGGGGCGCCCCCAATCAGCCCCAGCATTTT. It yields the protein CASSTGGAPNQPQHF.

The genes are TRBV19 and TRBJ2-7; possibly TRBD1 for D (5 bases). The CDR3 spans 17 residues. V shed 5 bases and J shed 6 bases, with 26 bases lying between them. CDR1 LNHDA and CDR2 SQIVND come from the germline V gene (reference sequence). CDR3 amino acids: CASSFSDGASRAGEQYF. CDR3 in DNA: TGTGCCAGTAGTTTCTCGGATGGGGCTTCCAGGGCAGGCGAGCAGTACTTC.

The V and J genes are TRBV5-1 and TRBJ1-6; D is uncertain. CDR3 length: 16 residues. V lost 0 bases and J 6 bases, leaving 13 bases between the germline ends. Germline CDR1 is SGHRS and CDR2 is YFSETQ. The DNA of the CDR3 is TGCGCCAGCAGCTTGGGTGTGTCCGTCCGTAATTCACCCCTCCACTTT. It specifies CASSLGVSVRNSPLHF.

The chain combines TRBV7-2 with TRBJ1-3, with TRBD1 matching over 8 bases. The CDR3 is 15 residues long. Germline CDR1 and CDR2: SGHTA and FQGNSA. V lost 4 bases, J lost 0 bases, and 2 bases stayed unmatched. The CDR3 coding sequence is TGTGCCAGCAGCTACGGACAGGGCTCTGGAAACACCATATATTTT. It yields the protein CASSYGQGSGNTIYF.

The CDR3 nucleotides are TGCGCCAGCAGCTTGGAATTATTGGCGGGGGGCGGTGACACTGAAGCTTTCTTT. It yields the protein CASSLELLAGGGDTEAFF. The chain recombines TRBV5-1 with TRBJ1-1; maybe TRBD1 (6 bases). Trimming stripped 0 bases from V and 3 bases from J, with 21 bases between. The CDR3 covers 18 residues. Germline loops: CDR1 SGHRS, CDR2 YFSETQ.